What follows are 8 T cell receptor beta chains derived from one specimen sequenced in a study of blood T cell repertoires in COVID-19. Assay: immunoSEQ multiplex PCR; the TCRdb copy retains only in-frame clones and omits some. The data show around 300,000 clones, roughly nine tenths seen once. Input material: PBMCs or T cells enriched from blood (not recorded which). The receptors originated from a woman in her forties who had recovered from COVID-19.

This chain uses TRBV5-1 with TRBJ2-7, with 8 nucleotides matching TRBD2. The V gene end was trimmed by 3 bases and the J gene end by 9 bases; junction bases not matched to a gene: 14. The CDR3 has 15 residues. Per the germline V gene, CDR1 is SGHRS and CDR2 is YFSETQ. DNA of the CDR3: TGCGCCAGCAGCTCATGGACTAGCCACCCTCGTGGGCAGTACTTC. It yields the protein CASSSWTSHPRGQYF.

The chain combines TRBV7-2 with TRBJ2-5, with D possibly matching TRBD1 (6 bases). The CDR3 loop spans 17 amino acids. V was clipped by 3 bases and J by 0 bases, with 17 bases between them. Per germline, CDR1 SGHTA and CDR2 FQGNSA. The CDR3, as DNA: TGTGCCAGCAGCTTTAGTGTCGGACAGACGTACCAAGAGACCCAGTACTTC. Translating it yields CASSFSVGQTYQETQYF.

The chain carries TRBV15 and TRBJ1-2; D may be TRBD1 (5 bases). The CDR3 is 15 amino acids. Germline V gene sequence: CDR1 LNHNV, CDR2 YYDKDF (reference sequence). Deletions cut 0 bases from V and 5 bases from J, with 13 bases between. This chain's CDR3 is CATSRDVDSLYGYTF. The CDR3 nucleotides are TGTGCCACCAGCAGAGATGTCGACAGCCTTTATGGCTACACCTTC.

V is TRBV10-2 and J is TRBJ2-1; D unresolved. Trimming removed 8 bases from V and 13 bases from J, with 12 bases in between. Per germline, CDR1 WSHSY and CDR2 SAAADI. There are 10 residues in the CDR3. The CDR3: CASYQTLQFF. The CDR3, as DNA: TGCGCCAGCTACCAGACTTTACAGTTCTTC.

CDR3 bases: TGTGCCAGTAGCACCCGGGGCGGGGCCGGGGAGACCCAGTACTTC. Protein product: CASSTRGGAGETQYF. The chain couples TRBV19 to TRBJ2-5; D may be TRBD2 (6 bases). The ends were cut back, 6 bases at V and 5 bases at J, with 19 bases in the middle. CDR3 length equals 15 residues. Germline-derived CDR1 and CDR2 are LNHDA and SQIVND (reference sequence).

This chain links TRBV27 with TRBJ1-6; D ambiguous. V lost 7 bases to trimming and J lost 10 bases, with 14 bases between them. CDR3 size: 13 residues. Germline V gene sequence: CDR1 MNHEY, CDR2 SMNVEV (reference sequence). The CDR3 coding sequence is TGTGCCAGCACGAACGGTCCGGGGTCACCCCTCCACTTT. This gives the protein CASTNGPGSPLHF.

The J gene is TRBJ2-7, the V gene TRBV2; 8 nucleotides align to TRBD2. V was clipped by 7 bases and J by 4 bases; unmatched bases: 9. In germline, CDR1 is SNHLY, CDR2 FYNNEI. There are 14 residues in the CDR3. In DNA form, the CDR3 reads TGTGCCAGCAAGGGTCAGTTAGCGGGGTACGAGCAGTACTTC. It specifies CASKGQLAGYEQYF.

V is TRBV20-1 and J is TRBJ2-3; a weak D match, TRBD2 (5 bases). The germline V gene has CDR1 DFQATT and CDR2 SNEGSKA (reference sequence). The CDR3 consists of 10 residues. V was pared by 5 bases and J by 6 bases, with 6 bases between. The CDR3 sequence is CSAWEDTQYF. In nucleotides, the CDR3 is TGCAGTGCTTGGGAGGATACGCAGTATTTT.